The 31 T cell receptor beta chains below were found in one sample sequenced in a study of T cell responses to AZD1222 COVID-19 vaccine. TCRdb's table, derived via immunoSEQ multiplex PCR, lists solely in-frame clones and lacks some. The table includes around 94,000 clones, about 89% detected once. Here the sequenced sample was peripheral blood, taken on day 0 of AZD1222 vaccination. These receptor sequences come from an adult in good health.

The chain combines TRBV12-3 or TRBV12-4 with TRBJ2-2; D might be TRBD2 (6 bases). With 7 bases removed from V and 5 bases from J, the gap between germline ends came to 11 bases. CDR3 length: 13 amino acids. CDR3 nucleotides: TGTGCCAGCATCCTTGCGGGAACCGGGGAGCTGTTTTTT. Residues: CASILAGTGELFF.

The gene calls are TRBV5-8 and TRBJ1-3, with 11 bases that match TRBD1. V trimming: 4 bases; J trimming: 3 bases; junction bases outside the gene matches: 3. CDR1 SGHTS and CDR2 YDEGEE come from the germline V gene. The CDR3 consists of 15 residues. The chain's CDR3 is CASSRTGGDGNTIYF. As DNA, the CDR3 is TGTGCCAGCAGCAGGACAGGGGGCGATGGAAACACCATATATTTT.

V and J are TRBV7-8 and TRBJ1-2; no reliable D call. Trimming cost V 1 base and J 8 bases, with 8 bases left between them. Germline V gene sequence: CDR1 SGHVS, CDR2 FQNEAQ. There are 12 residues in the CDR3. Here the CDR3 reads CASSLGFQGYTF. The CDR3 DNA follows: TGTGCCAGCAGCTTAGGGTTTCAAGGCTACACCTTC.

The chain links TRBV11-2 to TRBJ1-1; TRBD1 matches 9 bases. From germline, CDR1 is SGHAT and CDR2 FQNNGV. The CDR3 has 15 amino acids. J gave up 4 bases and V 6 bases, and 9 bases lay outside the gene matches. CDR3 loop: CASSPIDRGSTEAFF. Here the CDR3 DNA reads TGTGCCAGCAGTCCTATCGACAGGGGGAGCACTGAAGCTTTCTTT.

This chain links TRBV18 with TRBJ1-6, with D maybe TRBD1 (6 bases). This CDR3 region has 16 residues. Germline-derived CDR1 and CDR2 are KGHSH and LQKENI. V was shortened by 3 bases and J by 7 bases, with 16 bases between the two germline ends. In nucleotides, the CDR3 is TGTGCCAGCTCACCGACAGGAGACCAACTCAATTCACCCCTCCACTTT. Its translation is CASSPTGDQLNSPLHF.

This clone was picked up a small number of times. This chain links TRBV5-1 with TRBJ1-1, with D unresolved. The CDR3 has 14 amino acids. Germline V CDR1 and CDR2: SGHRS, YFSETQ. V lost 1 base and J lost 0, with 7 bases in between. The CDR3 DNA is TGCGCCAGCAGCTTGAGCCGCCTGAACACTGAAGCTTTCTTT. The encoded protein is CASSLSRLNTEAFF.

The chain has TRBV6-4 and TRBJ2-2; D is possibly TRBD2 (5 bases). This CDR3 is built from 13 residues. Germline loops: CDR1 MRHNA, CDR2 SNTAGT. Between the trimmed V and J ends, which lost 3 bases and 3 bases, there was a span of 5 bases. This chain's CDR3 is CASSERDTGELFF. In nucleotides, the CDR3 is TGTGCCAGCAGTGAGCGGGACACCGGGGAGCTGTTTTTT.

The CDR3, as DNA: TGTGCCAGCAGTTACTCGACGGTAGCGGGGGGACCAGGTCGCAATGAGCAGTTCTTC. Its translation is CASSYSTVAGGPGRNEQFF. The rearrangement uses TRBV6-2 or TRBV6-3 and TRBJ2-1, with TRBD2 matching 10 bases. CDR3 size: 19 residues. V shed 0 bases and J 6 bases; nucleotides not matched to a gene: 14. The germline V gene encodes CDR1 MNHEY and CDR2 SVGEGT.

The chain combines TRBV28 with TRBJ1-5; D unresolved. The CDR3 covers 14 residues. Trimming left V 6 bases short and J 2 bases short, with 11 bases between. Germline V gene lookup returns CDR1 MDHEN and CDR2 SYDVKM. The CDR3 region is CASSPPEGNQPQHF. The CDR3, as DNA: TGTGCCAGCAGCCCCCCGGAGGGCAATCAGCCCCAGCATTTT.

The chain recombines TRBV10-1 with TRBJ1-1, with D possibly being TRBD1 (6 bases). V gave up 6 bases and J gave up 9 bases, with 17 bases separating them. Germline-derived CDR1 and CDR2 are WNHNN and SYGVQD (reference sequence). The CDR3 loop spans 13 amino acids. This CDR3 is CASRSQGYTKAFF. The CDR3 coding sequence is TGCGCCAGCAGGTCGCAGGGGTACACAAAAGCTTTCTTT.

This chain uses TRBV10-2 with TRBJ2-7; D unresolved. Germline V gene lookup returns CDR1 WSHSY and CDR2 SAAADI. CDR3 length: 13 amino acids. V shed 2 bases and J shed 4 bases, with 9 bases lying between them. CDR3 nucleotide sequence: TGCGCCAGCAGTGAGGGAACCCCTTACGAGCAGTACTTC. Translation gives CASSEGTPYEQYF.

The chain carries TRBV13 and TRBJ1-2; 7 bases are shared with TRBD1. Losses at the gene ends were 3 bases for V and 7 bases for J; bases not matched to a gene: 5. This CDR3 has 13 amino acids. In germline, CDR1 is PRHDT, CDR2 FYEKMQ (reference sequence). The chain's CDR3 is CASSFPDRSGYTF. For the CDR3, the DNA is TGTGCCAGCAGCTTCCCGGACAGGTCTGGCTACACCTTC.

The chain recombines TRBV6-5 with TRBJ2-4; TRBD1 matches at 7 bases. This CDR3 has 16 residues. The ends lost 0 bases at V and 0 bases at J; junction bases unmatched: 2. Per germline, CDR1 MNHEY and CDR2 SVGAGI. The chain's CDR3 is CASSYSTGSAKNIQYF. As DNA, the CDR3 is TGTGCCAGCAGTTACTCGACAGGGTCAGCCAAAAACATTCAGTACTTC.

The J gene is TRBJ1-2, the V gene TRBV3-1 (or the pseudogene TRBV3-2), with 7 bases lining up with TRBD1. The V gene's germline CDR1 is LGHDT and CDR2 YNNKEL (reference sequence). The CDR3 extends over 15 amino acids. Trimming removed 4 bases from V and 0 bases from J; junction bases left unmatched: 5. The CDR3 reads CASSPRGIANYGYTF. As DNA, the CDR3 is TGTGCCAGCAGCCCCAGGGGGATAGCTAACTATGGCTACACCTTC.

This sequence joins TRBV29-1 and TRBJ1-1; D is unclear. Germline V gene lookup returns CDR1 SQVTM and CDR2 ANQGSEA. The CDR3 has 13 amino acids. Trimming cost V 2 bases and J 7 bases, with 14 bases left between them. CDR3 DNA: TGCAGCGTTGAAAAAGGTGGGGTTTTTGAAGCTTTCTTT. Protein product: CSVEKGGVFEAFF.

This chain links TRBV10-3 with TRBJ2-2; 9 bases map to TRBD2. V shed 6 bases, J shed 5 bases, and the junction held 10 bases outside the gene matches. The germline V gene has CDR1 ENHRY and CDR2 SYGVKD. The CDR3 loop spans 16 amino acids. The CDR3 is CAIRALERGVTGELFF. The CDR3, as DNA: TGTGCCATCAGGGCCCTGGAGCGGGGGGTAACCGGGGAGCTGTTTTTT.

The count of this clone is one. The J gene is TRBJ1-6, the V gene TRBV7-2, with no clear D. The CDR3 length is 14 residues. Germline CDR1 reads SGHTA; CDR2 reads FQGNSA. Trimming pared 5 bases from V and 4 bases from J, leaving 9 bases between. This CDR3 reads CASSLDGYNSPLHF. Written as DNA, the CDR3 is TGTGCCAGCAGCCTAGATGGGTATAATTCACCCCTCCACTTT. Supplemented by reference TRBV7-2 and TRBJ1-6, the full variable domain reads GAGVSQSPSNKVTEKGKDVELRCDPISGHTALYWYRQSLGQGLEFLIYFQGNSAPDKSGLPSDRFSAERTGGSVSTLTIQRTQQEDSAVYLCASSLDGYNSPLHFGNGTRLTVT.

In DNA form, the CDR3 reads TGTGCCAGCAGCCGGCTACATGGTGGGACACCCTACGAGCAGTACTTC. It codes for CASSRLHGGTPYEQYF. This chain uses TRBV3-1 (or the pseudogene TRBV3-2) with TRBJ2-7; possibly TRBD1 for D (6 bases). The CDR3 totals 16 residues. Germline V gene data show CDR1 as LGHDT and CDR2 as YNNKEL (reference sequence). Trimming took 4 bases from V and 2 from J, leaving 18 bases between them.

CDR3 loop: CASSAGSSGGAGEQFF. For the CDR3, the DNA is TGTGCCAGCAGCGCAGGATCTAGCGGGGGGGCAGGCGAGCAGTTCTTC. The rearrangement uses TRBV9 and TRBJ2-1; TRBD2 matches at 12 bases. This CDR3 comprises 16 residues. Looked up from germline, CDR1 is SGDLS and CDR2 is YYNGEE. After removal of 3 bases from V and 10 bases from J, the junction contained 11 bases not matched to a gene.

The CDR3 is CASRGFGQGNEQYF. For the CDR3, the DNA is TGTGCCAGCAGGGGATTTGGACAGGGGAACGAGCAGTACTTC. The rearrangement links TRBV6-5 to TRBJ2-7, with 9 bases that match TRBD1. Trimming cost V 6 bases and J 5 bases; bases outside gene matches: 8. Germline V lookup: CDR1 MNHEY, CDR2 SVGAGI. CDR3 length: 14 residues.

This chain joins TRBV4-1 and TRBJ2-3; D remains ambiguous. V was cut by 1 base and J by 2 bases, with 10 bases left in between. The CDR3 consists of 15 residues. CDR1 is MGHRA, CDR2 YSYEKL, per germline. CDR3 residues: CASSQGWLSTDTQYF. DNA of the CDR3: TGCGCCAGCAGCCAAGGGTGGCTCTCCACAGATACGCAGTATTTT.

The chain is built from TRBV2 and TRBJ2-7; D gene uncertain. This CDR3 has 10 amino acids. Germline V lookup: CDR1 SNHLY, CDR2 FYNNEI. V was clipped by 7 bases and J by 2 bases, with 3 bases between them. The CDR3 DNA sequence: TGTGCCAGCAAGCCCTACGAGCAGTACTTC. Translation gives CASKPYEQYF.

The chain recombines TRBV5-4 with TRBJ2-3; perhaps TRBD2 as D (6 bases). V lost 4 bases and J 2 bases, leaving 17 bases between the germline ends. The CDR3 runs 16 residues. Germline CDR1 reads SGHNT; CDR2 reads YYREEE (reference sequence). The CDR3 spells CASSGGWDRSTDTQYF. The CDR3 coding sequence is TGTGCCAGCAGCGGGGGGTGGGATAGGTCCACAGATACGCAGTATTTT. The full variable domain, completed using reference TRBV5-4 and TRBJ2-3, is ETGVTQSPTHLIKTRGQQVTLRCSSQSGHNTVSWYQQALGQGPQFIFQYYREEENGRGNFPPRFSGLQFPNYSSELNVNALELDDSALYLCASSGGWDRSTDTQYFGPGTRLTVL.

This clone was picked up one time. The chain has TRBV7-9 and TRBJ1-3; possible D gene TRBD1, 5 bases. The germline gives CDR1 SEHNR, CDR2 FQNEAQ (reference sequence). V was shortened by 7 bases and J by 0 bases, with 22 bases between the two germline ends. This CDR3 contains 18 residues. The CDR3 protein is CASNPKRGSFHSGNTIYF. CDR3 in DNA: TGTGCCAGCAACCCAAAGAGGGGCAGCTTCCACTCTGGAAACACCATATATTTT.

The rearrangement uses TRBV19 and TRBJ1-5; the D is unclear. The CDR3 runs 14 residues. The germline CDR1 and CDR2 sequences are LNHDA and SQIVND (reference sequence). Trimming removed 3 bases from V and 1 base from J, with 7 bases in between. CDR3 in amino acids: CASSMGISNQPQHF. Written as DNA, the CDR3 is TGTGCCAGTAGTATGGGGATAAGCAATCAGCCCCAGCATTTT.

The chain is built from TRBV15 and TRBJ2-1; D uncertain. V lost 3 bases and J lost 3, with 6 bases in between. There are 13 residues in the CDR3. In germline, CDR1 is LNHNV, CDR2 YYDKDF (reference sequence). CDR3 amino acids: CATSSTSYNEQFF. The CDR3 nucleotides are TGTGCCACCAGCAGTACCAGCTACAATGAGCAGTTCTTC.

This clone was seen once. The rearrangement uses TRBV7-2 and TRBJ2-1; TRBD2 aligns across 12 bases. V lost 0 bases and J lost 6; bases outside the gene matches: 6. The CDR3 covers 17 residues. The germline V gene encodes CDR1 SGHTA and CDR2 FQGNSA. CDR3 coding DNA: TGTGCCAGCAGCTTAGCGCTTCTAGCGGGGGGGATCAATGAGCAGTTCTTC. Encoded protein: CASSLALLAGGINEQFF.

Written as DNA, the CDR3 is TGTGCCAGCAGCGTCGGACAGGGGCTCTCACCCCTCCACTTT. Its translation is CASSVGQGLSPLHF. The chain joins TRBV6-5 to TRBJ1-6, with 9 bases lining up with TRBD1. The trim removed 6 bases at V and 10 bases at J, leaving 7 bases unmatched. CDR3 length: 14 residues. CDR1 and CDR2 (germline): MNHEY, SVGAGI.

This sequence joins TRBV12-3 or TRBV12-4 and TRBJ1-2; no reliable D call. The CDR3 is 13 amino acids. Trimming shortened V by 2 bases and J by 5 bases, and 9 bases separated the two germline ends. CDR3 sequence (DNA): TGTGCCAGCAGTTTAAGGGCTCGATATGGCTACACCTTC. Its translation: CASSLRARYGYTF.

V gene TRBV5-1 combines with J gene TRBJ2-1; possibly TRBD2 for D (5 bases). In germline, CDR1 is SGHRS, CDR2 YFSETQ. The CDR3 runs 15 residues. V lost 4 bases and J lost 1, with 12 bases in between. The CDR3 bases are TGCGCCAGCAGCGAAGTCCGGGGTTCCTACAATGAGCAGTTCTTC. Translating it yields CASSEVRGSYNEQFF. The variable domain in full, with the rest retrieved from reference TRBV5-1 and TRBJ2-1, is KAGVTQTPRYLIKTRGQQVTLSCSPISGHRSVSWYQQTPGQGLQFLFEYFSETQRNKGNFPGRFSGRQFSNSRSEMNVSTLELGDSALYLCASSEVRGSYNEQFFGPGTRLTVL.

The chain has TRBV4-2 and TRBJ1-1; TRBD1 is a possible D gene (6 bases). The germline V gene encodes CDR1 LGHNA and CDR2 YNFKEQ. V was cut by 1 base and J by 7 bases, with 16 bases left in between. The CDR3 covers 15 residues. CDR3: CASSQGTRRGGEAFF. CDR3 sequence (DNA): TGTGCCAGCAGCCAAGGGACACGCAGGGGCGGTGAAGCTTTCTTT.